This is a list of T cell receptor beta chains from one sample in a study of cytomegalovirus exposure and HLA in healthy donors. TCRdb keeps only in-frame clones here, not all; method: immunoSEQ multiplex PCR. The table has some 150,000 clones, 75% to 90% seen once. Sequencing input: PBMCs. The receptors stem from a woman between 45 and 65 years old in good health and CMV-seropositive. CDR3s include the opening cysteine and the closing phenylalanine or tryptophan. The D gene is left open where the match is weak. The listing skips clone size in some rows; elsewhere it reads once, few, many or a size class.

V	D	size	J	CDR3	DNA
TRBV25-1	TRBD2	.	TRBJ2-1	CASSEFRGLAGGYNEQFF	TGTGCCAGCAGTGAATTCAGGGGGCTAGCGGGGGGATACAATGAGCAGTTCTTC
TRBV7-2	TRBD1	few	TRBJ1-5	CASSFRGLGNQPQHF	TGTGCCAGCAGCTTCAGGGGGTTGGGGAATCAGCCCCAGCATTTT
TRBV27	TRBD1	few	TRBJ1-5	CASSLRQGAQPQHF	TGTGCCAGCAGTTTGCGCCAGGGGGCTCAGCCCCAGCATTTT
TRBV7-3	.	.	TRBJ2-6	CASSLRSSGANGLTF	TGTGCCAGCAGCCTTCGATCCTCTGGGGCCAACGGCCTGACTTTC
TRBV30	.	few	TRBJ2-6	CAWRQSSGANVLTF	TGTGCCTGGAGACAGAGCTCTGGGGCCAACGTCCTGACTTTC
TRBV28	TRBD1	few	TRBJ1-2	CASSPGTGEWDGYTF	TGTGCCAGCAGTCCCGGGACAGGGGAATGGGATGGCTACACCTTC
TRBV5-6	.	.	TRBJ2-7	CASSADSTYEQYF	TGTGCCAGCAGCGCGGACAGCACCTACGAGCAGTACTTC
TRBV29-1	.	.	TRBJ1-4	CSVDLRGGGEKLFF	TGCAGCGTCGACCTACGCGGGGGCGGTGAAAAACTGTTTTTT
TRBV18	.	.	TRBJ1-6	CASSPPGGGNYNSPLHF	TGTGCCAGCTCACCCCCCGGGGGGGGAAACTATAATTCACCCCTCCACTTT
TRBV7-2	.	.	TRBJ1-1	CASSFRGGITEAFF	TGTGCCAGCAGCTTTCGGGGCGGGATCACTGAAGCTTTCTTT
TRBV19	.	.	TRBJ1-5	CASSISIWPGNQPQHF	TGTGCCAGTAGTATTTCGATCTGGCCAGGCAATCAGCCCCAGCATTTT
TRBV9	.	.	TRBJ2-5	CASSVESTRIETQYF	TGTGCCAGCAGCGTAGAGTCGACTAGAATAGAGACCCAGTACTTC
TRBV5-4	TRBD1	.	TRBJ2-1	CASSFGPGQGLGDEQFF	TGTGCCAGCAGCTTTGGGCCGGGACAGGGGTTGGGAGATGAGCAGTTCTTC
TRBV7-9	TRBD1	.	TRBJ2-4	CASSLGTGGSLAKNIQYF	TGTGCCAGCAGCTTAGGGACAGGGGGTTCCTTAGCCAAAAACATTCAGTACTTC
TRBV5-8	.	.	TRBJ2-3	CASSVGLQGTQYF	TGTGCCAGCAGTGTGGGCCTACAGGGTACGCAGTATTTT
TRBV28	TRBD2	few	TRBJ2-7	CAAAPTSESYEQYF	TGTGCCGCCGCCCCCACTAGCGAGTCCTACGAGCAGTACTTC
TRBV9	TRBD2	.	TRBJ2-2	CASSVAGGRSGELFF	TGTGCCAGCAGCGTAGCGGGGGGGCGGTCCGGGGAGCTGTTTTTT
TRBV6-5	TRBD1	.	TRBJ2-2	CASSTQGQFPGELFF	TGTGCCAGCAGTACACAGGGACAGTTCCCCGGGGAGCTGTTTTTT
TRBV19	TRBD1	once	TRBJ1-5	CASGGQGQGQPQHF	TGTGCCAGTGGGGGACAGGGGCAGGGACAGCCCCAGCATTTT
TRBV7-9	.	.	TRBJ1-2	CASSLTRTSNYGYTF	TGTGCCAGCAGCTTAACGCGTACTAGTAACTATGGCTACACCTTC
TRBV6-1	.	.	TRBJ1-1	CASSEGVGAQGTEAFF	TGTGCCAGCAGTGAAGGAGTGGGGGCTCAGGGCACTGAAGCTTTCTTT
TRBV27	TRBD2	.	TRBJ2-1	CASSLLGLAGEDDEQFF	TGTGCCAGCAGTTTGTTGGGGCTAGCGGGAGAAGATGATGAGCAGTTCTTC
TRBV7-3	.	once	TRBJ2-1	CSSSRDSSYNEQFF	TGTTCCAGCAGTAGAGATTCCTCCTACAATGAGCAGTTCTTC
TRBV4-3	.	.	TRBJ2-1	CASSQDQGPNEQFF	TGCGCCAGCAGCCAAGATCAGGGCCCCAATGAGCAGTTCTTC
TRBV27	.	.	TRBJ1-5	CASSTTATNQPQHF	TGTGCCAGCAGCACGACAGCGACCAATCAGCCCCAGCATTTT
TRBV30	.	.	TRBJ2-3	CAWSGGPLRDTQYF	TGTGCCTGGAGTGGAGGGCCCTTACGTGATACGCAGTATTTT
TRBV5-1	TRBD1	.	TRBJ1-3	CASSLQGAGNTIYF	TGCGCCAGCAGCTTACAGGGGGCTGGAAACACCATATATTTT